This T cell receptor beta chain was retrieved from a study of cytomegalovirus exposure and HLA in healthy donors. The PCR employed 60 Vbeta primers together with 13 Jbeta primers. Produced via immunoSEQ multiplex PCR; TCRdb's table is partial and in-frame only. The sample carries under 200,000 clones, more than 65% recorded once. This CDR3 is built from 15 residues. Germline values: CDR1 SGHDT, CDR2 YYEEEE. Trimming took 4 bases from V and 6 from J, leaving 17 bases between them. This clone was counted at least ten times. This TCR came from a woman in her thirties or forties in good health and CMV-seropositive. The source material was PBMCs. The chain employs TRBV5-6 and TRBJ2-1; perhaps TRBD1 as D (6 bases). The CDR3 nucleotides are TGTGCCAGCAGCGCCCGGGACATGGGACCCAATGAGCAGTTCTTC. As protein: CASSARDMGPNEQFF.